A selection of T cell receptor beta chains follows, all from one sample in a study of blood T cells in healthy people across ages. TCRdb itself ran the 5' RACE reads through MiXCR, one entry per CDR3 protein. The sample lists 650,000 to 1,000,000 distinct CDR3 sequences, 30% to 45% seen once, with approximately 12% in the top ten. Sequencing used blood. The origin of the receptors is a man younger than 30 in good health. Both conserved end residues are part of each CDR3. The D gene is left open where the match is weak. Rows give clone size only sometimes, using once, few, many, or a class for an expanded clone.

v_gene: TRBV27
abundance: many
j_gene: TRBJ2-1
d_gene: TRBD2
CDR3aa: CASSLGGAEQFF
CDR3nt: TGTGCCAGCAGTCTCGGGGGGGCTGAGCAGTTCTTC

v_gene: TRBV12-3/TRBV12-4
abundance: -
j_gene: TRBJ1-1
d_gene: -
CDR3aa: CASSFTGRGTEAFF
CDR3nt: TGTGCCAGCAGTTTTACAGGGCGAGGGACTGAAGCTTTCTTT

v_gene: TRBV12-3/TRBV12-4
abundance: -
j_gene: TRBJ1-6
d_gene: -
CDR3aa: CASSSGSYNSPLHF
CDR3nt: TGTGCCAGCAGTTCAGGCTCCTATAATTCACCCCTCCACTTT

v_gene: TRBV4-1
abundance: many
j_gene: TRBJ2-1
d_gene: -
CDR3aa: CASSQETGWQGEQFF
CDR3nt: TGCGCCAGCAGCCAAGAAACGGGGTGGCAGGGTGAGCAGTTCTTC

v_gene: TRBV12-3/TRBV12-4
abundance: -
j_gene: TRBJ1-2
d_gene: -
CDR3aa: CASTEGSYGYTF
CDR3nt: TGTGCCAGCACCGAGGGGAGCTATGGCTACACCTTC

v_gene: TRBV6-2/TRBV6-3
abundance: -
j_gene: TRBJ2-2
d_gene: TRBD1
CDR3aa: CASSRGQGASHRELFF
CDR3nt: TGTGCCAGCAGCCGAGGACAGGGGGCTTCACACCGGGAGCTGTTTTTT

v_gene: TRBV7-9
abundance: -
j_gene: TRBJ2-3
d_gene: TRBD2
CDR3aa: CASSLAGLAGGTDTQYF
CDR3nt: TGTGCCAGCAGCTTAGCGGGGCTAGCGGGGGGCACAGATACGCAGTATTTT

v_gene: TRBV20-1
abundance: -
j_gene: TRBJ2-5
d_gene: -
CDR3aa: CSASWSMEETQYF
CDR3nt: TGCAGTGCTAGTTGGAGCATGGAAGAGACCCAGTACTTC

v_gene: TRBV4-3
abundance: few
j_gene: TRBJ1-2
d_gene: -
CDR3aa: CASSQERGARDGYTF
CDR3nt: TGCGCCAGCAGCCAAGAACGGGGGGCGCGGGATGGCTACACCTTC

v_gene: TRBV7-9
abundance: -
j_gene: TRBJ1-1
d_gene: -
CDR3aa: CASSSAAAMNTEAFF
CDR3nt: TGTGCCAGCAGCTCGGCGGCGGCGATGAACACTGAAGCTTTCTTT

v_gene: TRBV2
abundance: -
j_gene: TRBJ2-1
d_gene: TRBD2
CDR3aa: CASNGMGLAGGGIIDEQFF
CDR3nt: TGTGCCAGCAATGGGATGGGACTAGCGGGGGGAGGCATAATAGATGAGCAGTTCTTC

v_gene: TRBV6-1
abundance: -
j_gene: TRBJ2-7
d_gene: -
CDR3aa: CTSSEGGENSEQYF
CDR3nt: TGTACCAGCAGTGAAGGCGGGGAAAACAGTGAGCAGTACTTC